Shown below are 29 T cell receptor beta chains from a single sample sequenced in a study of blood T cells in healthy people across ages. Primers used in a second PCR of roughly 6 to 11 cycles were a sample-barcoded 5' primer and a J-beta primer mix. TCRdb re-analysed the 5' RACE reads in MiXCR, keeping a single row per CDR3 protein. The repertoire holds some 1.7 million distinct CDR3 sequences, approximately 28% seen once, with roughly 8% in the top ten. The specimen was blood. The receptors derive from a woman aged 25 to 39 in good health.

Ten or more counts support this clonotype. V and J are TRBV5-1 and TRBJ2-1, with TRBD1 as a possible D gene (6 bases). CDR1 is SGHRS, CDR2 YFSETQ, per germline. V dropped 3 bases and J dropped 4 bases, with 11 bases sitting between them. The CDR3 loop spans 14 amino acids. CDR3 protein: CASSSGQSYNEQFF. The CDR3 DNA reads TGCGCCAGCAGCTCCGGACAGTCATACAATGAGCAGTTCTTC. The whole variable domain, remainder taken from reference TRBV5-1 and TRBJ2-1, is KAGVTQTPRYLIKTRGQQVTLSCSPISGHRSVSWYQQTPGQGLQFLFEYFSETQRNKGNFPGRFSGRQFSNSRSEMNVSTLELGDSALYLCASSSGQSYNEQFFGPGTRLTVL.

This clonotype was picked up a small number of times. The gene calls are TRBV28 and TRBJ1-6; D is possibly TRBD1 (6 bases). V was cut by 2 bases and J by 8 bases, with 10 bases left in between. This CDR3 spans 14 amino acids. From germline, CDR1 is MDHEN and CDR2 SYDVKM. In DNA form, the CDR3 reads TGTGCCAGCAGTTTAAGGGACAACCATTCACCCCTCCACTTT. The encoded protein is CASSLRDNHSPLHF.

The chain combines TRBV21-1 with TRBJ2-4; TRBD1 is taken as the D call from the table, unchecked against the DNA. TRBV21-1 is flagged as a pseudogene. The CDR3 is 17 residues long. Here the CDR3 DNA reads TGTGCCAGCAGCAAAGATTGGCAGGGAAGAGCCAAAAACATTCAGTACTTC. Its protein is CASSKDWQGRAKNIQYF.

The sample holds a few counts of this clonotype. The gene calls are TRBV5-5 and TRBJ2-1, with 14 bases matching TRBD2. The J segment lost 9 bases and the V segment lost 3 bases, leaving 5 bases of the junction unmatched. The CDR3 contains 15 residues. Germline V lookup: CDR1 SGHKS, CDR2 YYEKEE (reference sequence). The CDR3 DNA reads as TGTGCCAGCAGCTCTACGGGACTAGCGGGAGTTGAGCAGTTCTTC. This codes for CASSSTGLAGVEQFF.

This clonotype came up many times. The chain recombines TRBV4-2 with TRBJ1-2; no clear D gene. This CDR3 spans 17 amino acids. With 0 bases removed from V and 6 bases from J, the gap between germline ends came to 20 bases. CDR1 LGHNA and CDR2 YNFKEQ come from the germline V gene. In nucleotides, the CDR3 is TGTGCCAGCAGCCAAGATGGTCTGGGCAGTCAAAGGGATGGCTACACCTTC. As protein: CASSQDGLGSQRDGYTF.

The J gene is TRBJ2-1, the V gene TRBV3-1; D unclear. The ends were cut back, 0 bases at V and 8 bases at J, with 5 bases in the middle. This CDR3 is built from 12 residues. Germline CDR1 reads LGHDT; CDR2 reads YNNKEL (reference sequence). The chain's CDR3 is CASSQDIDEQFF. Here the CDR3 DNA reads TGTGCCAGCAGCCAAGATATTGATGAGCAGTTCTTC.

Worth noting for this clonotype: At one end, the junction sequence differs from germline, possibly due to a read error. The rearrangement joins TRBV5-1 to TRBJ2-1, with D unresolved. The CDR3 spans 15 residues. Per the germline V gene, CDR1 is SGHRS and CDR2 is YFSETQ. CDR3 sequence: CASSFTSASYNGQFF. In DNA form, the CDR3 reads TGCGCCAGCAGCTTCACGAGTGCCTCCTACAATGGGCAGTTCTTC.

The chain employs TRBV18 and TRBJ1-2; D is perhaps TRBD1 (6 bases). The length of the CDR3 is 15 residues. Germline V lookup: CDR1 KGHSH, CDR2 LQKENI. Between the trimmed V and J ends, which lost 3 bases and 0 bases, there was a span of 11 bases. The CDR3 here is CASSPIQGSNYGYTF. DNA of the CDR3: TGTGCCAGCTCACCTATACAGGGTTCTAACTATGGCTACACCTTC.

This clonotype occurred a few times. The J gene is TRBJ2-1, the V gene TRBV4-3; TRBD2 agrees at 12 bases. CDR1 and CDR2 (germline): LGHNA, YSLEER. The CDR3 contains 16 residues. V was pared by 0 bases and J by 8 bases, with 5 bases of the junction left unmatched. The CDR3, as DNA: TGCGCCAGCAGCCAAGATCCTAGCGGGAGGGTCGATGAGCAGTTCTTC. This encodes CASSQDPSGRVDEQFF.

V gene TRBV27 combines with J gene TRBJ2-7; the D is unclear. V was cut by 2 bases and J by 6 bases, with 17 bases left in between. The CDR3 runs 15 residues. Germline lookup yields CDR1 MNHEY and CDR2 SMNVEV (reference sequence). The CDR3 region is CASSLSPNVPGEQYF. The CDR3 DNA sequence: TGTGCCAGCAGTTTAAGTCCGAACGTCCCTGGCGAGCAGTACTTC.

J is TRBJ2-1 and V is TRBV29-1; D unresolved. The germline V and J ends were trimmed by 7 bases and 13 bases, with 14 bases remaining between them. This CDR3 is 10 amino acids long. CDR1 is SQVTM and CDR2 is ANQGSEA in the germline V gene. The CDR3 region is CSAGRETQFF. CDR3 DNA sequence: TGCAGCGCCGGCAGAGAGACCCAGTTCTTC.

This clonotype was detected ten times or more. The chain joins TRBV7-9 to TRBJ2-5, with 13 bases lining up with TRBD2. Germline-derived CDR1 and CDR2 are SEHNR and FQNEAQ (reference sequence). V was pared by 5 bases and J by 2 bases, with 5 bases of the junction left unmatched. The CDR3 is 16 residues long. The CDR3 sequence is CASSPGTSGIQETQYF. The DNA of the CDR3 is TGTGCCAGCAGCCCCGGGACTAGCGGGATTCAAGAGACCCAGTACTTC.

The rearrangement joins TRBV12-3 or TRBV12-4 to TRBJ2-6; D may be TRBD2 (5 bases). Trimming removed 4 bases from V and 2 bases from J, with 6 bases in between. This CDR3 spans 14 amino acids. CDR3 sequence (DNA): TGTGCCAGCAGTTCGGAGGCTGGGGCCAACGTCCTGACTTTC. Translation: CASSSEAGANVLTF.

V and J are TRBV10-3 and TRBJ1-1, with 9 bases lining up with TRBD1. CDR1 is ENHRY, CDR2 SYGVKD, per germline. The V gene end was trimmed by 2 bases and the J gene end by 2 bases; junction bases not matched to a gene: 6. The CDR3 contains 16 residues. The CDR3 reads CAISEEGQGPNTEAFF. The CDR3 coding sequence is TGTGCCATCAGTGAGGAGGGACAGGGACCCAACACTGAAGCTTTCTTT.

This clonotype was detected only a few times. This chain joins TRBV5-1 and TRBJ2-7; 7 bases are a match to TRBD1. CDR3 length equals 12 residues. CDR1 is SGHRS and CDR2 is YFSETQ in the germline V gene. Trimming removed 9 bases from V and 0 bases from J; junction bases left unmatched: 3. The CDR3 DNA sequence: TGCGCCACCGGACAGGACTCCTACGAGCAGTACTTC. This codes for CATGQDSYEQYF.

This clonotype came up a few times. The chain uses TRBV5-1 and TRBJ2-3, with 7 bases lining up with TRBD2. This CDR3 contains 17 residues. The V and J ends lost 5 bases and 0 bases, in that order; junction bases with no gene match: 12. Per germline, CDR1 SGHRS and CDR2 YFSETQ. Here the CDR3 DNA reads TGCGCCAGCAGGCAAAGTGTCTTTAGCGGGAGCACAGATACGCAGTATTTT. Protein: CASRQSVFSGSTDTQYF.

This clonotype was recorded many times. The chain couples TRBV29-1 to TRBJ2-1; no clear D. Between the trimmed V and J ends, which lost 3 bases and 9 bases, there was a span of 15 bases. Germline V gives CDR1 SQVTM, CDR2 ANQGSEA. The CDR3 is 13 residues long. The CDR3 spells CSVDPPAVLEQFF. The CDR3 DNA sequence: TGCAGCGTTGATCCCCCTGCAGTTCTTGAGCAGTTCTTC.

This clonotype came up a few times. The V call is TRBV5-1, the J call TRBJ1-1; D is undetermined. V lost 0 bases and J lost 0, with 9 bases in between. Germline assignment: CDR1 SGHRS and CDR2 YFSETQ. The CDR3 totals 15 residues. The CDR3 DNA reads as TGCGCCAGCAGCTTGGACTTTACCATGAACACTGAAGCTTTCTTT. Its protein product is CASSLDFTMNTEAFF. The full variable domain, its missing parts supplied by reference TRBV5-1 and TRBJ1-1, is KAGVTQTPRYLIKTRGQQVTLSCSPISGHRSVSWYQQTPGQGLQFLFEYFSETQRNKGNFPGRFSGRQFSNSRSEMNVSTLELGDSALYLCASSLDFTMNTEAFFGQGTRLTVV.

The chain combines TRBV5-5 with TRBJ2-3; a weak D match, TRBD1 (6 bases). V gave up 2 bases and J gave up 4 bases, with 11 bases separating them. CDR1 and CDR2 from the germline V gene are SGHKS and YYEKEE (reference sequence). The CDR3 totals 14 residues. The CDR3 DNA follows: TGTGCCAGCAGCTTCTGGACAGTTCCAGATACGCAGTATTTT. Protein product: CASSFWTVPDTQYF. The full variable domain, completed using reference TRBV5-5 and TRBJ2-3, is DAGVTQSPTHLIKTRGQQVTLRCSPISGHKSVSWYQQVLGQGPQFIFQYYEKEERGRGNFPDRFSARQFPNYSSELNVNALLLGDSALYLCASSFWTVPDTQYFGPGTRLTVL.

This clonotype was seen more than once but under ten times. The chain recombines TRBV18 with TRBJ2-4, with D possibly being TRBD1 or TRBD2 (6 bases each). The germline gives CDR1 KGHSH, CDR2 LQKENI. The V end lost 3 bases, the J end lost 12 bases, and 21 bases lay between the germline ends. This CDR3 is 15 amino acids long. As DNA, the CDR3 is TGTGCCAGCTCACCCGTCCCGGGGGCAGGGGACACTCAGTACTTC. Translation: CASSPVPGAGDTQYF. The full variable domain, its missing parts supplied by reference TRBV18 and TRBJ2-4, is NAGVMQNPRHLVRRRGQEARLRCSPMKGHSHVYWYRQLPEEGLKFMVYLQKENIIDESGMPKERFSAEFPKEGPSILRIQQVVRGDSAAYFCASSPVPGAGDTQYFGAGTRLSVL.

The chain has TRBV10-3 and TRBJ1-1, with D unresolved. Germline V gene data show CDR1 as ENHRY and CDR2 as SYGVKD. The CDR3 has 14 residues. The germline V and J ends were trimmed by 0 bases and 4 bases, with 9 bases remaining between them. The CDR3 sequence: CAISESSATTEAFF. DNA of the CDR3: TGTGCCATCAGTGAGTCATCGGCGACCACTGAAGCTTTCTTT.

The chain combines TRBV29-1 with TRBJ1-2, with TRBD1 as a possible D gene (5 bases). Trimming took 0 bases from V and 6 from J, leaving 17 bases between them. The CDR3 is made up of 15 amino acids. Germline V gene data show CDR1 as SQVTM and CDR2 as ANQGSEA. The CDR3 is CSVEDRSRAADGYTF. The CDR3 DNA is TGCAGCGTTGAAGATCGTAGCAGGGCGGCGGATGGCTACACCTTC.

This clonotype was counted ten times or more. The rearrangement links TRBV14 to TRBJ2-5, with D maybe TRBD2 (6 bases). The CDR3 has 16 amino acids. CDR1 is SGHDN and CDR2 is FVKESK in the germline V gene. V lost 4 bases and J 1 base, leaving 16 bases between the germline ends. The CDR3 DNA follows: TGTGCCAGCAGCCCAAGCGGATGGGACTCCCAAGAGACCCAGTACTTC. Residues: CASSPSGWDSQETQYF.

About this clonotype: At one end the junction does not follow the germline gene, possibly because of a read error. The V gene is TRBV6-2 or TRBV6-3, the J gene TRBJ1-1; weak D call: TRBD1 (5 bases). From germline, CDR1 is MNHEY and CDR2 SVGEGT. This CDR3 is built from 14 residues. The chain's CDR3 is CAGSLMGGGTEAFF. The CDR3 nucleotides read TGTGCCGGCAGCCTAATGGGGGGAGGCACTGAAGCTTTCTTT.

This clonotype came up many times. The chain combines TRBV29-1 with TRBJ2-4; the D call may be TRBD1 or TRBD2 (6 bases each). The CDR3 has 12 amino acids. The V end was cut by 4 bases, the J end by 9 bases, with 13 bases between. Germline-derived CDR1 and CDR2 are SQVTM and ANQGSEA. The CDR3 bases are TGCAGCGTTGGGGGGGCAGGTGGCATTCAGTACTTC. Translating gives CSVGGAGGIQYF.

In this sample, this clonotype turned up many times. The V and J genes are TRBV15 and TRBJ1-2; maybe TRBD1 (5 bases). V was clipped by 4 bases and J by 8 bases, with 14 bases between them. The CDR3 runs 13 residues. Germline CDR1 reads LNHNV; CDR2 reads YYDKDF (reference sequence). The DNA of the CDR3 is TGTGCCACCAGCAAAGTAGGGACGTTCGGCTACACCTTC. It encodes CATSKVGTFGYTF.

The sample holds many counts of this clonotype. Given a much more abundant clone one base away, this may be a read error. V gene TRBV12-3 or TRBV12-4 combines with J gene TRBJ2-5; D remains ambiguous. The CDR3 extends over 11 amino acids. The ends were cut back, 3 bases at V and 5 bases at J, with 4 bases in the middle. The chain's CDR3 is CASSLNETQYF. The DNA for the CDR3 is TGTGCCAGCAGTTTGAACGAGACCCAGTACTTC.

This clonotype has just a few counts. The J gene is TRBJ2-1, the V gene TRBV19, with 9 bases identical to TRBD1. J lost 8 bases, V lost 3 bases, and 5 bases had no gene match. CDR3 length: 14 residues. Germline V CDR1 and CDR2: LNHDA, SQIVND (reference sequence). The CDR3 is CASSIRTGVDEQFF. For the CDR3, the DNA is TGTGCCAGTAGTATCCGGACAGGGGTGGATGAGCAGTTCTTC.

This clonotype showed up many times. The rearrangement uses TRBV29-1 and TRBJ2-1; 9 bases map to TRBD2. This CDR3 contains 13 residues. Looked up from germline, CDR1 is SQVTM and CDR2 is ANQGSEA. With 7 bases clipped from V and 6 bases from J, the junction kept 7 bases outside the gene matches. DNA for the CDR3: TGCAGCGCCGCGGGGGGGAGGAGCAATGAGCAGTTCTTC. Its translation: CSAAGGRSNEQFF.